The 31 T cell receptor beta chains listed next were all sequenced from one sample in a study of T cell repertoires in cytomegalovirus infection. From the reads, TCRdb called clonotypes with MiXCR, one entry per CDR3 protein. This sample carries about 490,000 distinct CDR3 sequences, more than 15% of them seen once, and the ten largest clones take 20% to 30%. The sample comprised CD8+ T cells from PBMCs. The receptors come from a human donor in good health (CMV status not recorded). Some clones in this sample may be carry-over from other donors' samples.

This clonotype was counted ten times or more. V usage is TRBV7-9 and J usage is TRBJ1-1; no clear D. From germline, CDR1 is SEHNR and CDR2 FQNEAQ (reference sequence). V lost 4 bases, J lost 1 base, and 4 bases lay in between. This CDR3 region has 12 residues. In nucleotides, the CDR3 is TGTGCCAGCAGCTCTAAGAACACTGAAGCTTTCTTT. It is translated as CASSSKNTEAFF.

Concerning this clonotype: A read error may account for a junction end that differs from germline. The chain uses TRBV20-1 and TRBJ2-7, with TRBD2 matching over 11 bases. The germline gives CDR1 DFQATT, CDR2 SNEGSKA (reference sequence). CDR3 length: 15 residues. CDR3: CSARSFSGRAYEQYF. CDR3 coding DNA: TGCAGTGCTAGATCGTTTAGCGGGAGGGCCTATGAGCAGTACTTC.

This clonotype was seen at least ten times. The J gene is TRBJ2-3, the V gene TRBV6-1; the match to TRBD1 covers 11 bases. The CDR3 extends over 16 amino acids. V trimming: 1 base; J trimming: 4 bases; junction bases outside the gene matches: 4. The germline V gene encodes CDR1 MNHNS and CDR2 SASEGT. CDR3 protein: CASSEVGTGGSDTQYF. The DNA for the CDR3 is TGTGCCAGCAGTGAAGTCGGGACAGGGGGATCAGATACGCAGTATTTT.

This clonotype was detected many times. The chain has TRBV28 and TRBJ2-7; the D gene is possibly TRBD1 (6 bases). The CDR3 totals 16 residues. V was cut by 0 bases and J by 3 bases, with 15 bases left in between. Germline CDR1 reads MDHEN; CDR2 reads SYDVKM. CDR3 bases: TGTGCCAGCAGTTTATGTACAACAGGGTGCCTCTACGAGCAGTACTTC. Translation gives CASSLCTTGCLYEQYF.

The table lists this clonotype with a few counts. The J gene is TRBJ1-1, the V gene TRBV19; D may be TRBD1 (6 bases). Germline lookup yields CDR1 LNHDA and CDR2 SQIVND (reference sequence). This CDR3 comprises 18 residues. Trimming took off 0 bases at V and 0 bases at J, with 17 bases between the two ends. The chain's CDR3 is CASSIDSSPGHLNTEAFF. The CDR3 DNA follows: TGTGCCAGTAGTATAGATTCTTCCCCGGGACACCTGAACACTGAAGCTTTCTTT.

This clonotype was found many times. V usage is TRBV6-5 and J usage is TRBJ1-6; no reliable D call. The V gene's germline CDR1 is MNHEY and CDR2 SVGAGI. V lost 0 bases, J lost 7 bases, and 16 bases lay in between. This CDR3 has 17 residues. In DNA form, the CDR3 reads TGTGCCAGCAGTTACTCGATTAGTACGGGGAACAATTCACCCCTCCACTTT. Residues: CASSYSISTGNNSPLHF.

This clonotype turned up a few times. V and J are TRBV10-3 and TRBJ1-1; weak D call: TRBD1 (6 bases). Germline-derived CDR1 and CDR2 are ENHRY and SYGVKD. The CDR3 runs to 15 residues. The ends were cut back, 3 bases at V and 6 bases at J, with 17 bases in the middle. CDR3 in DNA: TGTGCCATCAGTGATTCTCAGGGGATTACCGCTGAAGCTTTCTTT. This encodes CAISDSQGITAEAFF.

Points on this clonotype: A much larger clone is a single base away; this may be a read error. V usage is TRBV11-2 and J usage is TRBJ1-2; no clear D. Looked up from germline, CDR1 is SGHAT and CDR2 is FQNNGV. The CDR3 is 15 residues long. This CDR3 reads CASSLEAGINNGYTF. The CDR3 DNA is TGTGCCAGCAGCTTAGAAGCGGGGATTAACAATGGCTACACCTTC.

This clonotype was detected ten times or more. The V and J genes are TRBV7-8 and TRBJ2-7, with 7 bases matching TRBD1. Germline values: CDR1 SGHVS, CDR2 FQNEAQ. CDR3 size: 14 residues. Trimming removed 2 bases from V and 3 bases from J; junction bases left unmatched: 4. The CDR3 sequence: CASSLTRGNYEQYF. In DNA form, the CDR3 reads TGTGCCAGCAGCTTAACCAGGGGGAACTACGAGCAGTACTTC.

In its sample, this clonotype was seen a few times. V and J are TRBV19 and TRBJ1-1; TRBD1 matches at 8 bases. This CDR3 is built from 13 residues. The V gene end was trimmed by 6 bases and the J gene end by 6 bases; junction bases not matched to a gene: 6. The germline V gene encodes CDR1 LNHDA and CDR2 SQIVND (reference sequence). This CDR3 reads CASRMGQEPEAFF. DNA for the CDR3: TGTGCCAGTAGGATGGGACAGGAGCCTGAAGCTTTCTTT.

The J gene is TRBJ1-1, the V gene TRBV7-9, with 8 bases that match TRBD1. V lost 5 bases to trimming and J lost 7 bases; unmatched junction nucleotides: 12. Germline lookup yields CDR1 SEHNR and CDR2 FQNEAQ (reference sequence). The CDR3 is 15 amino acids. CDR3 nucleotides: TGTGCCAGCAGCCTGCCATGGACAGGGAGCGATGAAGCTTTCTTT. As protein: CASSLPWTGSDEAFF. The whole variable domain, remainder taken from reference TRBV7-9 and TRBJ1-1, is DTGVSQNPRHKITKRGQNVTFRCDPISEHNRLYWYRQTLGQGPEFLTYFQNEAQLEKSRLLSDRFSAERPKGSFSTLEIQRTEQGDSAMYLCASSLPWTGSDEAFFGQGTRLTVV.

This clonotype came up a few times. This rearrangement joins TRBV19 to TRBJ2-1; the D gene is possibly TRBD2 (6 bases). V lost 3 bases, J lost 4 bases, and 16 bases lay in between. The CDR3 has 16 residues. Germline CDR1 and CDR2: LNHDA and SQIVND (reference sequence). The CDR3 loop reads CASSITSLSRYNEQFF. CDR3 coding DNA: TGTGCCAGTAGTATCACTAGCTTGAGTCGATACAATGAGCAGTTCTTC.

The DNA for the CDR3 is TGCAGTGTCTTTGGAAGCGGGAGCGGCAATGAGCAGTTCTTC. Amino acids: CSVFGSGSGNEQFF. V usage is TRBV20-1 and J usage is TRBJ2-1; 8 nucleotides align to TRBD2. CDR1 DFQATT and CDR2 SNEGSKA come from the germline V gene (reference sequence). The CDR3 is 14 amino acids. V shed 7 bases and J 6 bases; nucleotides not matched to a gene: 11.

This chain links TRBV5-5 with TRBJ1-1; D possibly corresponds to TRBD1 (5 bases). CDR3 length: 12 residues. Trimming took 1 base from V and 11 from J, leaving 12 bases between them. Germline V CDR1 and CDR2: SGHKS, YYEKEE (reference sequence). CDR3 protein: CASSLQGPEAFF. CDR3 DNA sequence: TGTGCCAGCAGCTTGCAGGGCCCAGAGGCTTTCTTT.

The sample holds one count of this clonotype. This clone may be a read error of a much larger clone one base away. This chain links TRBV12-3 or TRBV12-4 with TRBJ1-5, with 8 nucleotides matching TRBD1. This CDR3 comprises 14 residues. The V gene end was trimmed by 7 bases and the J gene end by 9 bases; junction bases not matched to a gene: 11. CDR3 residues: CASTVDRDQRPQHF. The DNA of the CDR3 is TGTGCCAGCACCGTGGACAGGGACCAGAGGCCCCAGCATTTT.

To note about this clonotype: The germline gene is not matched at one end of the junction; a read error may be the cause. The rearrangement uses TRBV7-6 and TRBJ1-2, with D possibly being TRBD1 (6 bases). Germline V gene sequence: CDR1 SGHVS, CDR2 FNYEAQ. This CDR3 comprises 14 residues. The CDR3 sequence is CASSLGTGNYGYIF. The CDR3 coding sequence is TGTGCCAGCAGCTTAGGAACAGGGAACTATGGCTACATCTTC. The full variable domain, with the rest looked up from reference TRBV7-6 and TRBJ1-2, is GAGVSQSPRYKVTKRGQDVALRCDPISGHVSLYWYRQALGQGPEFLTYFNYEAQQDKSGLPNDRFSAERPEGSISTLTIQRTEQRDSAMYRCASSLGTGNYGYIFGSGTRLTVV.

The chain combines TRBV6-5 with TRBJ1-2; 8 nucleotides agree with TRBD1. The CDR3 covers 15 residues. Looked up from germline, CDR1 is MNHEY and CDR2 is SVGAGI. Losses at the gene ends were 5 bases for V and 4 bases for J; bases not matched to a gene: 9. The CDR3 DNA sequence: TGTGCCAGCAGTCAGCGAGCCAGGGGGCTCTATGGCTACACCTTC. This sequence encodes CASSQRARGLYGYTF.

In its sample, this clonotype was seen many times. The chain couples TRBV4-1 to TRBJ2-5; D is unclear. CDR1 and CDR2 (germline): MGHRA, YSYEKL. Trimming shortened V by 1 base and J by 0 bases, and 6 bases separated the two germline ends. CDR3 size: 14 residues. The CDR3 here is CASSQVSDQETQYF. Here the CDR3 DNA reads TGCGCCAGCAGCCAAGTCTCGGACCAAGAGACCCAGTACTTC.

This rearrangement joins TRBV6-1 to TRBJ2-1; D ambiguous. V was shortened by 8 bases and J by 6 bases, with 17 bases between the two germline ends. CDR3 length: 14 residues. Germline loops: CDR1 MNHNS, CDR2 SASEGT. The CDR3 region is CASQPIRSINEQFF. CDR3 DNA: TGTGCCAGCCAGCCTATTCGCTCCATCAATGAGCAGTTCTTC.

The chain employs TRBV29-1 and TRBJ2-1; D may be TRBD1 (6 bases). The CDR3 contains 15 residues. The germline V gene encodes CDR1 SQVTM and CDR2 ANQGSEA. V lost 4 bases, J lost 0 bases, and 13 bases lay in between. This CDR3 reads CSVGGTPSSYNEQFF. DNA of the CDR3: TGCAGCGTTGGGGGGACACCCAGCTCCTACAATGAGCAGTTCTTC.

CDR3 amino acids: CASSPRWQGAGEQYF. DNA for the CDR3: TGTGCCAGCTCACCACGGTGGCAGGGGGCGGGGGAGCAGTACTTC. The chain joins TRBV18 to TRBJ2-7, with TRBD1 matching 8 bases. This CDR3 is 15 amino acids long. V shed 1 base and J 7 bases; nucleotides not matched to a gene: 9. Germline V gene sequence: CDR1 KGHSH, CDR2 LQKENI.

The sample holds many counts of this clonotype. The V gene is TRBV5-6, the J gene TRBJ2-7; 9 nucleotides agree with TRBD1. J was trimmed by 5 bases and V by 2 bases; bases with no gene match: 5. CDR1 is SGHDT and CDR2 is YYEEEE in the germline V gene. The CDR3 covers 14 residues. In nucleotides, the CDR3 is TGTGCCAGCAGCTTCGGACAGGGGCTGAACGAGCAGTACTTC. Residues: CASSFGQGLNEQYF. Using reference TRBV5-6 and TRBJ2-7 for the parts outside the CDR3, the full variable domain is DAGVTQSPTHLIKTRGQQVTLRCSPKSGHDTVSWYQQALGQGPQFIFQYYEEEERQRGNFPDRFSGHQFPNYSSELNVNALLLGDSALYLCASSFGQGLNEQYFGPGTRLTVT.

This clonotype has at least ten counts. This rearrangement joins TRBV5-6 to TRBJ1-5; possible D gene TRBD1, 6 bases. CDR3 size: 15 residues. Germline assignment: CDR1 SGHDT and CDR2 YYEEEE. V lost 1 base to trimming and J lost 7 bases, with 15 bases between them. CDR3 DNA: TGTGCCAGCAGCTTGTTCGCTGGGGGGCTCCAGCCCCAGCATTTT. Translation: CASSLFAGGLQPQHF.

The genes are TRBV2 and TRBJ2-2; 7 nucleotides match TRBD2. The CDR3 covers 15 residues. The J segment lost 4 bases and the V segment lost 6 bases, leaving 8 bases of the junction unmatched. CDR1 and CDR2 (germline): SNHLY, FYNNEI. CDR3 sequence: CASSHPSGGTGELFF. For the CDR3, the DNA is TGTGCCAGCAGCCACCCTAGCGGCGGCACCGGGGAGCTGTTTTTT.

This clonotype was observed at least ten times. The V call is TRBV7-9, the J call TRBJ2-2; TRBD2 is a possible D gene (6 bases). V was clipped by 8 bases and J by 2 bases, with 15 bases between them. The germline gives CDR1 SEHNR, CDR2 FQNEAQ (reference sequence). The CDR3 has 15 amino acids. Here the CDR3 reads CASALGTGNTGELFF. The CDR3 nucleotides are TGTGCCAGCGCCCTGGGGACTGGAAACACCGGGGAGCTGTTTTTT.

In this sample, this clonotype turned up many times. This chain links TRBV27 with TRBJ2-7, with D tentatively TRBD1 (5 bases). Germline V CDR1 and CDR2: MNHEY, SMNVEV (reference sequence). CDR3 length equals 15 residues. V shed 3 bases and J shed 2 bases, with 14 bases lying between them. The CDR3 is CASSFSGARTYEQYF. CDR3 DNA: TGTGCCAGCAGTTTTAGTGGGGCACGCACCTACGAGCAGTACTTC.

The chain employs TRBV24-1 and TRBJ2-1, with TRBD1 identical over 9 bases. Unmatched junction bases numbered 2, after V lost 4 bases and J lost 8 bases. The CDR3 extends over 13 amino acids. Germline values: CDR1 KGHDR, CDR2 SFDVKD. CDR3 bases: TGTGCCACCAGTGACCGACAGGGGGATGAGCAGTTCTTC. This gives the protein CATSDRQGDEQFF.

This clonotype was counted a few times. The gene calls are TRBV2 and TRBJ2-1; TRBD2 aligns across 8 bases. Germline V lookup: CDR1 SNHLY, CDR2 FYNNEI. CDR3 length: 15 amino acids. J gave up 2 bases and V 7 bases, and 7 bases lay outside the gene matches. Here the CDR3 DNA reads TGTGCCAGCACCGGGAGCGGGGGCCCCTACAATGAGCAGTTCTTC. It translates to CASTGSGGPYNEQFF.

This clonotype has a count of ten or more. The rearrangement joins TRBV19 to TRBJ1-2; maybe TRBD1 (6 bases). This CDR3 has 14 amino acids. Germline assignment: CDR1 LNHDA and CDR2 SQIVND (reference sequence). The germline V and J ends were trimmed by 3 bases and 5 bases, with 13 bases remaining between them. This CDR3 is CASSIPDSEYGYTF. Here the CDR3 DNA reads TGTGCCAGTAGTATCCCGGACAGCGAATATGGCTACACCTTC.

This clonotype was seen only a few times. The chain joins TRBV19 to TRBJ2-7; 11 bases agree with TRBD1. The CDR3 is 15 residues long. The V and J ends lost 5 bases and 5 bases, in that order; junction bases with no gene match: 8. CDR1 and CDR2 from the germline V gene are LNHDA and SQIVND (reference sequence). This chain's CDR3 is CASSLKDRGRHEQYF. The CDR3 DNA reads TGTGCCAGTAGTTTGAAGGACAGGGGGCGACACGAGCAGTACTTC.

This clonotype has at least ten counts. The chain uses TRBV19 and TRBJ2-7; 8 bases map to TRBD1. The CDR3 spans 15 residues. Per germline, CDR1 LNHDA and CDR2 SQIVND (reference sequence). The trim removed 9 bases at V and 4 bases at J, leaving 14 bases unmatched. The CDR3 sequence is CASKSGQGSIYEQYF. The CDR3 region has the DNA TGTGCCAGCAAATCAGGACAGGGCAGTATTTACGAGCAGTACTTC.